This is a list of T cell receptor beta chains from one sample in a study of shared T cell receptors in the human thymus. Libraries were prepared by immunoSEQ multiplex PCR; TCRdb keeps only in-frame clonotypes and omits some of them. The table records some 760,000 clones, approximately 85% of them present only once. The data also belong to a second study, concerning human thymus T cells.

Sequenced material: thymocytes. The receptors were sampled from a girl under three years old with a congenital heart defect. Both conserved end residues are part of each CDR3. A D gene is named only where the DNA matches it firmly. Rows give clone size only sometimes, using once, few, many, or a class for an expanded clone.

.,few,TRBJ2-7,TRBV6-4,CASSIYPSYEQYF,TGTGCCAGCAGTATCTACCCGTCCTACGAGCAGTACTTC
TRBD1,.,TRBJ1-3,TRBV5-1,CASSLVSPGTDSGNTIYF,TGCGCCAGCAGCTTGGTGAGCCCCGGGACAGACTCTGGAAACACCATATATTTT
TRBD1,.,TRBJ1-1,TRBV10-3,CAISESGQGETEAFF,TGTGCCATCAGTGAGTCGGGACAGGGGGAGACTGAAGCTTTCTTT
TRBD2,.,TRBJ2-3,TRBV9,CASSVAQGTSGGTGVGPSTDTQYF,TGTGCCAGCAGCGTAGCTCAGGGGACTAGCGGGGGGACCGGAGTTGGCCCTAGCACAGATACGCAGTATTTT
.,once,TRBJ1-4,TRBV5-1,CASSVDGKGKLFF,TGCGCCAGCAGTGTCGACGGGAAGGGAAAACTGTTTTTT
.,.,TRBJ2-5,TRBV2,CASMSPYRVRETQYF,TGTGCCAGCATGTCCCCCTACAGGGTCCGAGAGACCCAGTACTTC
TRBD1,.,TRBJ1-5,TRBV25-1,CASSDQYRGRDSNQPQHF,TGTGCCAGCAGTGACCAATACAGGGGGCGCGATAGCAATCAGCCCCAGCATTTT
.,few,TRBJ1-2,TRBV7-8,CASSFTGRANYGYTF,TGTGCCAGCAGCTTCACAGGCCGGGCTAACTATGGCTACACCTTC
.,.,TRBJ2-2,TRBV4-3,CASSQDQPVAGELFF,TGCGCCAGCAGCCAAGATCAACCGGTGGCCGGGGAGCTGTTTTTT
TRBD1,.,TRBJ2-3,TRBV28,CASSLDGDRVGDTQYF,TGTGCCAGCAGTTTAGATGGGGACAGGGTGGGAGATACGCAGTATTTT
.,.,TRBJ1-1,TRBV19,CASSMGLMNTEAFF,TGTGCCAGTAGTATGGGGCTCATGAACACTGAAGCTTTCTTT
.,.,TRBJ2-4,TRBV1,CTSSLNGTSGGGAKNIQYF,TGCACCAGCAGCCTCAACGGGACTAGCGGGGGGGGAGCCAAAAACATTCAGTACTTC
.,.,TRBJ1-6,TRBV6-5,CASTQGSGPNSPLHF,TGTGCCAGCACCCAGGGGTCCGGACCTAATTCACCCCTCCACTTT
TRBD2,.,TRBJ2-1,TRBV6-6,CASNHDWTSPNEQFF,TGTGCCAGCAACCACGACTGGACTAGCCCCAATGAGCAGTTCTTC
TRBD1,.,TRBJ1-2,TRBV12-5,CASGLPTDRGFNYGYTF,TGTGCTAGTGGTTTGCCCACGGACAGGGGTTTTAACTATGGCTACACCTTC
TRBD1,few,TRBJ1-6,TRBV11-2,CASSFTGGNSPLHF,TGTGCCAGCAGCTTCACAGGGGGTAATTCCCCCCTCCACTTT
TRBD1,.,TRBJ1-1,TRBV7-9,CATLGGQGNTEAFF,TGTGCCACCCTGGGGGGACAGGGCAACACTGAAGCTTTCTTT
TRBD1,.,TRBJ1-1,TRBV5-1,CASSLIRDRGHPTEAFF,TGCGCCAGCAGCTTAATCCGGGACAGGGGGCATCCCACTGAAGCTTTCTTT
.,.,TRBJ1-5,TRBV5-1,CASSLTGSNDQPQHF,TGCGCCAGCAGCTTGACCGGGTCGAATGATCAGCCCCAGCATTTT
TRBD1,.,TRBJ2-7,TRBV7-2,CASSLRGGPPDEQYF,TGTGCCAGCAGTCTTAGAGGGGGCCCCCCGGACGAGCAGTACTTC
.,.,TRBJ2-3,TRBV28,CASSFSTGTTDTQYF,TGTGCCAGCAGTTTCTCGACAGGAACCACTGATACGCAGTATTTT
.,once,TRBJ1-1,TRBV5-5,CASSLGQGYLLNTEAFF,TGTGCCAGCAGCTTGGGGCAGGGATACCTCTTGAACACTGAAGCTTTCTTT
.,.,TRBJ2-6,TRBV27,CASSFLRDPYREGFSGANVLTF,TGTGCCAGCAGTTTCCTTCGGGACCCTTACAGGGAAGGCTTCTCTGGGGCCAACGTCCTGACTTTC
TRBD1,.,TRBJ2-6,TRBV5-1,CASSLNPGQGPSGANVLTF,TGCGCCAGCAGCTTGAACCCGGGACAGGGACCCTCTGGGGCCAACGTCCTGACTTTC
.,few,TRBJ2-3,TRBV9,CASSLNTFSSTDTQYF,TGTGCCAGCAGCCTCAACACCTTCTCTAGCACAGATACGCAGTATTTT
.,.,TRBJ1-1,TRBV5-6,CASSSWGGEAFF,TGTGCCAGCAGCTCGTGGGGAGGGGAAGCTTTCTTT
TRBD1,.,TRBJ1-2,TRBV9,CASSARDRGYGYTF,TGTGCCAGCAGCGCCCGGGACAGGGGCTATGGCTACACCTTC
.,.,TRBJ1-5,TRBV2,CASSDRKGGSNQPQHF,TGTGCCAGCAGTGATAGGAAGGGAGGCAGCAATCAGCCCCAGCATTTT
.,.,TRBJ1-1,TRBV9,CASSPGNVGNTEAFF,TGTGCCAGCAGCCCAGGGAATGTGGGAAACACTGAAGCTTTCTTT
TRBD2,.,TRBJ2-2,TRBV7-2,CATPLTETSGGTGELFF,TGTGCCACCCCCCTTACGGAGACTAGCGGGGGGACCGGGGAGCTGTTTTTT
.,.,TRBJ1-2,TRBV19,CASSLTAGETGDGYTF,TGTGCCAGTAGCCTCACGGCTGGGGAGACAGGTGATGGCTACACCTTC
TRBD2,few,TRBJ2-3,TRBV14,CASSQGSGGVTDTQYF,TGTGCCAGCAGCCAGGGAAGCGGGGGCGTTACAGATACGCAGTATTTT
.,.,TRBJ1-6,TRBV6-1,CASSEEGSRQTGNSPLHF,TGTGCCAGCAGTGAAGAAGGGAGTAGGCAGACGGGTAATTCACCCCTCCACTTT
.,.,TRBJ2-5,TRBV7-9,CASSLVQRQETQYF,TGTGCCAGCAGCTTAGTGCAGCGTCAAGAGACCCAGTACTTC
.,.,TRBJ2-5,TRBV21-1,CASSRHSTSASRTQYF,TGTGCCAGCAGCAGACATTCAACTAGCGCATCTCGGACCCAGTACTTC
TRBD2,.,TRBJ2-7,TRBV7-9,CASSARGAYEQYF,TGTGCCAGCAGCGCTCGGGGGGCCTACGAGCAGTACTTC
TRBD2,.,TRBJ2-1,TRBV5-1,CASSSVSAGGSCFFNEQFF,TGCGCCAGCAGCTCCGTTAGCGCGGGGGGCTCTTGTTTTTTCAATGAGCAGTTCTTC
TRBD2,.,TRBJ2-5,TRBV30,CAWRGGFREFQETQYF,TGTGCCTGGAGGGGGGGGTTTAGGGAGTTCCAAGAGACCCAGTACTTC
TRBD2,.,TRBJ2-5,TRBV19,CASSREGSGRGGFIETQYF,TGTGCCAGTAGTCGGGAGGGAAGCGGTAGGGGCGGTTTTATTGAGACCCAGTACTTC
TRBD1,.,TRBJ2-2,TRBV4-3,CASSQVLRQGGNWNTGELFF,TGCGCCAGCAGCCAAGTTCTTCGACAGGGGGGGAACTGGAACACCGGGGAGCTGTTTTTT
.,.,TRBJ1-3,TRBV9,CASSPQPRDSGNTIYF,TGTGCCAGCAGCCCTCAACCCAGGGACTCTGGAAACACCATATATTTT
TRBD1,.,TRBJ1-1,TRBV29-1,CSGRTGGFEAFF,TGCAGCGGAAGGACAGGGGGCTTTGAAGCTTTCTTT
.,.,TRBJ1-6,TRBV4-3,CASSQDIMAGNSPLHF,TGCGCCAGCAGCCAAGATATAATGGCGGGTAATTCACCCCTCCACTTT
.,.,TRBJ1-6,TRBV11-2,CASSLMPGISYNSPLHF,TGTGCCAGCAGCTTAATGCCCGGGATATCCTATAATTCCCCCCTCCACTTT
.,.,TRBJ2-3,TRBV5-1,CASSSLDTQYF,TGCGCCAGCAGCTCACTAGATACGCAGTATTTT
TRBD2,.,TRBJ2-3,TRBV27,CAARAVLAGDTEGDTQYF,TGTGCCGCCAGGGCTGTACTAGCGGGGGACACCGAGGGTGATACGCAGTATTTT
.,.,TRBJ1-4,TRBV9,CASSVGGFNEKLFF,TGTGCCAGCAGCGTAGGCGGGTTCAATGAAAAACTGTTTTTT
.,.,TRBJ2-7,TRBV4-3,CASSQEISDGDYEQYF,TGCGCCAGCAGCCAAGAGATTAGCGACGGCGACTACGAGCAGTACTTC
TRBD2,.,TRBJ2-1,TRBV2,CASTSGDVDEQFF,TGTGCCAGCACTAGCGGGGACGTGGATGAGCAGTTCTTC
.,.,TRBJ1-1,TRBV6-5,CASSDTPENTEAFF,TGTGCCAGCAGTGACACCCCAGAGAACACTGAAGCTTTCTTT
TRBD1,.,TRBJ1-5,TRBV7-9,CASSQTTGGLNQPQHF,TGTGCCAGCAGCCAAACGACAGGGGGCCTTAATCAGCCCCAGCATTTT
.,once,TRBJ1-1,TRBV10-3,CAISEGAGVEAFF,TGTGCCATCAGTGAGGGGGCAGGGGTCGAAGCTTTCTTT
.,.,TRBJ2-5,TRBV7-2,CASSFDSFQETQYF,TGTGCCAGCAGCTTTGACAGCTTCCAAGAGACCCAGTACTTC
.,once,TRBJ1-5,TRBV28,CASIQRPGHQPQHF,TGTGCCAGTATACAGAGGCCAGGGCATCAGCCCCAGCATTTT
.,.,TRBJ2-7,TRBV5-3,CAREIRRGAYEQYF,TGTGCCAGAGAGATCCGCAGGGGCGCCTACGAGCAGTACTTC
TRBD1,.,TRBJ2-7,TRBV27,CSSSFHGQAEAYEQYF,TGTTCCAGCAGTTTCCACGGACAGGCAGAGGCCTACGAGCAGTACTTC
TRBD1,.,TRBJ1-5,TRBV10-2,CASSPDRGSQPQHF,TGCGCCAGCAGTCCCGACAGGGGGAGTCAGCCCCAGCATTTT
.,.,TRBJ1-5,TRBV27,CASSSGHRPQYNQPQHF,TGTGCCAGCAGCTCTGGGCATAGACCACAGTACAATCAGCCCCAGCATTTT